What follows are 10 T cell receptor beta chains derived from one specimen sequenced in a study of a mutant IDH1 vaccine in newly diagnosed glioma. The time point denotes: week 35, safety follow-up. Every vaccine dose comprised 300 ug of mutant IDH1 20-mer peptide plus topical imiquimod. No antigen is known for these receptors. Assay: immunoSEQ multiplex PCR; the TCRdb copy retains only in-frame clones and omits some. The table shows about 60,000 clones, with 75% to 85% occurring only once. The sample in question was PBMCs, obtained from a glioma patient whose treatment included an IDH1 peptide vaccine. These receptors all come from a man between 35 and 55 years old with glioma.

The J gene is TRBJ2-5, the V gene TRBV9, with 7 bases lining up with TRBD2. Trimming cost V 4 bases and J 0 bases; bases outside gene matches: 6. Germline CDR1 and CDR2: SGDLS and YYNGEE. CDR3 size: 15 residues. The CDR3 region has the DNA TGTGCCAGCAGCCCTTTGGGGGGGAACCAAGAGACCCAGTACTTC. As protein: CASSPLGGNQETQYF.

The rearrangement links TRBV2 to TRBJ1-5, with 11 bases lining up with TRBD1. Germline V gene sequence: CDR1 SNHLY, CDR2 FYNNEI. This CDR3 has 16 amino acids. The V segment lost 4 bases and the J segment 4 bases; nucleotides outside the gene matches: 6. The CDR3 here is CASSASGQGVNQPQHF. CDR3 DNA sequence: TGTGCCAGCAGTGCGTCGGGACAGGGGGTAAATCAGCCCCAGCATTTT.

This clone was seen just once. The chain combines TRBV11-3 with TRBJ2-7, with TRBD2 as a possible D gene (5 bases). The V end was cut by 4 bases, the J end by 6 bases, with 13 bases between. Germline lookup yields CDR1 SGHNT and CDR2 YENEEA. The CDR3 is 13 amino acids. DNA for the CDR3: TGTGCCAGCAGCTCCGACCGGGGATCCGAGCAGTACTTC. Translated, it gives CASSSDRGSEQYF.

The gene calls are TRBV15 and TRBJ2-3; maybe TRBD2 (6 bases). The germline V gene has CDR1 LNHNV and CDR2 YYDKDF (reference sequence). V was clipped by 7 bases and J by 1 base, with 15 bases between them. This CDR3 comprises 15 residues. This CDR3 is CATNLGASGTDTQYF. Written as DNA, the CDR3 is TGTGCCACCAACCTTGGGGCTAGCGGCACAGATACGCAGTATTTT.

The V gene is TRBV5-1, the J gene TRBJ2-2; D is perhaps TRBD2 (5 bases). V was shortened by 0 bases and J by 4 bases, with 10 bases between the two germline ends. The CDR3 totals 15 residues. Germline V gene data show CDR1 as SGHRS and CDR2 as YFSETQ. The DNA for the CDR3 is TGCGCCAGCAGCTTGGGTGAGCGGTTCACCGGGGAGCTGTTTTTT. Its protein is CASSLGERFTGELFF.

This sequence joins TRBV28 and TRBJ1-1; D is unclear. The CDR3 extends over 20 amino acids. Germline V gene sequence: CDR1 MDHEN, CDR2 SYDVKM. V lost 7 bases and J 4 bases, leaving 34 bases between the germline ends. CDR3 in amino acids: CASIHPGGRAKDRMVTEAFF. The CDR3 DNA reads as TGTGCCAGCATACACCCCGGCGGCCGGGCCAAAGATCGAATGGTCACTGAAGCTTTCTTT.

The V call is TRBV7-9, the J call TRBJ2-7; 10 bases are shared with TRBD1. Per germline, CDR1 SEHNR and CDR2 FQNEAQ (reference sequence). Trimming took 5 bases from V and 3 from J; bases not matched to a gene: 4. This CDR3 region has 14 residues. CDR3 loop: CASSHRDRGYEQYF. DNA for the CDR3: TGTGCCAGCAGCCACCGGGACAGGGGCTACGAGCAGTACTTC.

This clone was seen a few times. V gene TRBV19 combines with J gene TRBJ1-5, with 8 nucleotides matching TRBD1. This CDR3 contains 11 residues. The V and J ends lost 6 bases and 15 bases, in that order; junction bases with no gene match: 7. Germline V CDR1 and CDR2: LNHDA, SQIVND (reference sequence). CDR3: CASRKTGEAHF. CDR3 coding DNA: TGTGCCAGTAGAAAGACAGGGGAAGCGCATTTT.

This clone was picked up one time. The chain carries TRBV10-3 and TRBJ2-7; 10 bases fit TRBD2. Trimming at V came to 6 bases and at J to 3 bases, leaving 5 bases not matched to a gene. The V gene's germline CDR1 is ENHRY and CDR2 SYGVKD. There are 14 residues in the CDR3. CDR3 bases: TGTGCCATCAGGTCCGGGACTAGCGACTACGAGCAGTACTTC. It encodes CAIRSGTSDYEQYF.

The genes are TRBV10-3 and TRBJ2-1; D uncertain. The V gene lost 4 bases and the J gene lost 7 bases, with 5 bases spanning the gap. Germline V gene data show CDR1 as ENHRY and CDR2 as SYGVKD. This CDR3 has 11 amino acids. The CDR3 DNA sequence: TGTGCCATCAGTGGTGCGAATGAGCAGTTCTTC. This codes for CAISGANEQFF.